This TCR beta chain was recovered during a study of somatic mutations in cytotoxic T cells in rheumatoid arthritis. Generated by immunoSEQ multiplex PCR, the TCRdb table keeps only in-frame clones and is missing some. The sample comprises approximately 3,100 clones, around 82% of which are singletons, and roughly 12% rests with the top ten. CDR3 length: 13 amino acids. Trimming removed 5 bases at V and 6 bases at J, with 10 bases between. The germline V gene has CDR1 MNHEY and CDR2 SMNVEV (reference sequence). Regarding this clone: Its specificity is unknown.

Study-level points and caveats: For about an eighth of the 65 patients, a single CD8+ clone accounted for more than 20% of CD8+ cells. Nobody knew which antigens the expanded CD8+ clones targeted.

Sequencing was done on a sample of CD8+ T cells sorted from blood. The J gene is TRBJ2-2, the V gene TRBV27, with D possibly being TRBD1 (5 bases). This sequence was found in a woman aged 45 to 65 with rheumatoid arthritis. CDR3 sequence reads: CASSLSGPGELFF. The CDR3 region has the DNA TGTGCCAGCAGTCTCTCAGGGCCCGGGGAGCTGTTTTTT.